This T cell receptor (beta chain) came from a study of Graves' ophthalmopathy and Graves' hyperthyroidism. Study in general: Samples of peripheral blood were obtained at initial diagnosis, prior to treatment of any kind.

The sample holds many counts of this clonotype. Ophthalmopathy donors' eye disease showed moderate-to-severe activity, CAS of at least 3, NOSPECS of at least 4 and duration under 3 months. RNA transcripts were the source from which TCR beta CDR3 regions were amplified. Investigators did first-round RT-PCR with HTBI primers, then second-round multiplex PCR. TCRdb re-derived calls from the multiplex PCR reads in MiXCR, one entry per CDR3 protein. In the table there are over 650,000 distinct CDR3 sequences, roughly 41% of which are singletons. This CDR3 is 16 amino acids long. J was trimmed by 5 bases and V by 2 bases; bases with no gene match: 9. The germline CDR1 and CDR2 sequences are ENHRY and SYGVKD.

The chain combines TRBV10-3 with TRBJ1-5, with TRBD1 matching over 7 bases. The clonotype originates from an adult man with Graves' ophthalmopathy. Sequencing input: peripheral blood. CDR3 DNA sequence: TGTGCCATCAGTGAGGGGGGACAGATGGGATATCAGCCCCAGCATTTT. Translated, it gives CAISEGGQMGYQPQHF.